A selection of T cell receptor beta chains follows, all from one sample in a study of blood T cell repertoires in COVID-19. TCRdb's copy holds only in-frame clones and misses some; the assay was immunoSEQ multiplex PCR. The sample includes over 200,000 clones, roughly nine tenths of them seen just once. The sequencing input was peripheral blood. The receptors stem from a man in his forties who had recovered from COVID-19. The CDR3 runs from the conserved cysteine through the conserved F or W. D genes are given only for firm matches. Expanded clones get a size class; other rows say once, few or many, or leave the size out.

clone_size j_call d_call v_call cdr3_length cdr3_nt cdr3_aa
. TRBJ2-3 TRBD2 TRBV7-3 15 TGTGCCAGCAGCTTAGCGGGAGGCAGCACAGATACGCAGTATTTT CASSLAGGSTDTQYF
. TRBJ2-5 TRBD2 TRBV10-3 18 TGTGCCATCAGTGACAGGCTAGCGGGAGTTAGGGGCCAAGAGACCCAGTACTTC CAISDRLAGVRGQETQYF
. TRBJ2-7 TRBD2 TRBV18 15 TGTGCCAGCTCACTTCGGGGGGGCACTAGTTACGAGCAGTACTTC CASSLRGGTSYEQYF
. TRBJ2-1 TRBD2 TRBV7-3 16 TGTGCCAGCAGCGGAACTAGCGGGAGATTCCACAATGAGCAGTTCTTC CASSGTSGRFHNEQFF
. TRBJ2-2 TRBD2 TRBV7-2 17 TGTGCCAGCAGCTTATCCGTCCTAGCGGGGGGGCCGGAGGAGCTGTTTTTT CASSLSVLAGGPEELFF
. TRBJ2-5 . TRBV19 15 TGTGCCAGTAGAAGGACTGGCGCGTACCAAGAGACCCAGTACTTC CASRRTGAYQETQYF
few TRBJ2-5 TRBD2 TRBV30 17 TGTGCCTGGAGTGTACTAGGTTCTAGCGGGGATTTGGCGACCCAGTACTTC CAWSVLGSSGDLATQYF
. TRBJ1-3 . TRBV12-3/TRBV12-4 12 TGTGCCAGCAGTCCCGTTGGAAACACCATATATTTT CASSPVGNTIYF
once TRBJ1-2 . TRBV7-3 13 TGTGCCAGCAGCTTAAGGCAGGGCGCTGGCTACACCTTC CASSLRQGAGYTF
. TRBJ2-5 TRBD2 TRBV9 14 TGTGCCAGCAGCGTAGTTGGGGGGGTCGGGACCCAGTACTTC CASSVVGGVGTQYF
. TRBJ2-3 . TRBV21-1 17 TGTGCCAGCAGCAAGGATGGACAGGGGCGTTTCGCAGATACGCAGTATTTT CASSKDGQGRFADTQYF
. TRBJ2-7 . TRBV6-2/TRBV6-3 11 TGTGCCAGCAGCCACAAGTACGAGCAGTACTTC CASSHKYEQYF
. TRBJ2-7 TRBD2 TRBV10-3 18 TGTGCCATCAGTGAGTCGAGGGTAGCGGGAGGCCCCGCCTACGAGCAGTACTTC CAISESRVAGGPAYEQYF
. TRBJ2-1 TRBD2 TRBV30 15 TGTGCCTGGAATCCTAGCGGGAGGCCCTACAATGAGCAGTTCTTC CAWNPSGRPYNEQFF
. TRBJ2-3 TRBD2 TRBV18 15 TGTGCCAGCTCCCTTGAGCGGGGGGATACAGATACGCAGTATTTT CASSLERGDTDTQYF
. TRBJ1-2 . TRBV7-9 13 TGTGCCAGCAGCCGGACGGGGGTAGGAGGCTACACCTTC CASSRTGVGGYTF
. TRBJ2-7 TRBD1 TRBV4-3 15 TGCGCCAGCAGCCGGGACAGGGAGAACACCTACGAGCAGTACTTC CASSRDRENTYEQYF
. TRBJ1-2 . TRBV12-3/TRBV12-4 13 TGTGCCAGCAGTTTAGACTTACGCTATGGCTACACCTTC CASSLDLRYGYTF
once TRBJ1-2 . TRBV29-1 12 TGCAGCGTTGTGGCGGGAAACTATGGCTACACCTTC CSVVAGNYGYTF
. TRBJ2-5 TRBD1 TRBV18 14 TGTGCCAGCTCACTGGGGACAGGAGAAGAGACCCAGTACTTC CASSLGTGEETQYF
. TRBJ1-2 . TRBV14 15 TGTGCCAGCAGCCTCACCCTAGGGGCCTCCTATGGCTACACCTTC CASSLTLGASYGYTF
. TRBJ1-1 . TRBV12-5 13 TGTGCTAGTGGTCCAAGAGTGAACACTGAAGCTTTCTTT CASGPRVNTEAFF
. TRBJ2-7 TRBD2 TRBV28 15 TGTGCCAGCAGTTTGTCTGCTAGCGGGAGCCTCGAGCAGTACTTC CASSLSASGSLEQYF
. TRBJ1-2 TRBD1 TRBV2 13 TGTGCCAGCAGCCAGGGACAGGGGGGAGGCTACACCTTC CASSQGQGGGYTF
once TRBJ2-7 TRBD1 TRBV18 14 TGTGCCAGCTCACCGACAGGGGGACGGTACGAGCAGTACTTC CASSPTGGRYEQYF
. TRBJ1-5 . TRBV12-5 15 TGTGCTAGTGGTTTGGGCGTGCAAGGCAATCAGCCCCAGCATTTT CASGLGVQGNQPQHF
. TRBJ1-2 . TRBV7-2 13 TGTGCCAGCAGCCCGACCCAGACTCACGGCTACACCTTC CASSPTQTHGYTF
once TRBJ2-3 . TRBV7-9 14 TGTGCCAGCAGCTCCCTTTCTGGCACAGATACGCAGTATTTT CASSSLSGTDTQYF
. TRBJ2-4 TRBD2 TRBV19 14 TGTGCCAGTCATTCCGGGACTAGAGAGAACATTCAGTACTTC CASHSGTRENIQYF
. TRBJ2-7 . TRBV6-2/TRBV6-3 15 TGTGCCAGCAGTTCCATCGGGACAAGACGTTACGAGCAGTACTTC CASSSIGTRRYEQYF
. TRBJ1-6 TRBD1 TRBV6-2/TRBV6-3 16 TGTGCCAGCAGTCAACCTATACAGGGGAGGAATTCACCCCTCCACTTT CASSQPIQGRNSPLHF
. TRBJ2-2 . TRBV11-2 16 TGTGCCAGCAGCCCTCTCCGGGGAACCTACACCGGGGAGCTGTTTTTT CASSPLRGTYTGELFF
. TRBJ2-7 . TRBV15 14 TGTGCCACCAGCAGGGGGGGGCAGTCCTACGAGCAGTACTTC CATSRGGQSYEQYF
. TRBJ2-5 TRBD1 TRBV2 15 TGTGCCAGCAGGGCTACAGGGGTTCTGGGAGAGACCCAGTACTTC CASRATGVLGETQYF
. TRBJ2-7 TRBD2 TRBV6-5 15 TGTGCCAGCAGAATTAGCGGGAGCTTGTCCTACGAGCAGTACTTC CASRISGSLSYEQYF
many TRBJ2-3 TRBD1 TRBV19 13 TGTGCCAGTACACAGGGGGTGACAGATACGCAGTATTTT CASTQGVTDTQYF
. TRBJ1-2 . TRBV30 18 TGTGCCTGGAATCCCTCCACTCCCAGGGACGGGTGGACTATGGGCTACACCTTC CAWNPSTPRDGWTMGYTF
. TRBJ2-5 TRBD2 TRBV19 15 TGTGCCAGTAGTATTGGGTTAGCGGGGCAAGAGACCCAGTACTTC CASSIGLAGQETQYF
. TRBJ1-5 . TRBV5-6 14 TGTGCCAGCAGCACGGGGGGAGCAGCAGGGCCCCAGCATTTT CASSTGGAAGPQHF
. TRBJ1-1 . TRBV5-5 13 TGTGCCAGCAGCCCGGAAGGTCTGGGCCAAGCTTTCTTT CASSPEGLGQAFF
many TRBJ2-3 . TRBV27 14 TGTGCCACAGGATCCAGTTCCCGCACAGATACGCAGTATTTT CATGSSSRTDTQYF
. TRBJ1-2 TRBD1 TRBV3-1/TRBV3-2 16 TGTGCCAGCAGCCAACCAAACCCGGACAGGCCCTATGGCTACACCTTC CASSQPNPDRPYGYTF
. TRBJ1-2 . TRBV6-1 15 TGTGCCAGCAGTGAAGCGAAGGGGCGAGACTATGGCTACACCTTC CASSEAKGRDYGYTF